This T cell receptor (beta chain) comes out of a study of T cells after yellow fever vaccination. Study-wide context: The authors sorted the EM, EMRA, CM and Tscm memory subsets using CD3, CD45RA, CCR7 and CD95. Whole-study results and caveats: Only a minor proportion of clonotypes was detected across both CD4 and CD8 compartments. Subsequent booster samples again held most clones from primary vaccination (96% CD4, approximately 86% CD8).

Conversion of TCR transcripts into cDNA relied on 5'RACE template switching, which added a universal primer site and UMIs. TCRdb reprocessed the 5' RACE reads with MiXCR, giving one entry per CDR3 protein. The sample comprises roughly 15,000 distinct CDR3 sequences, approximately 4% of which are singletons, and 0.4% to 0.45% rests with the top ten. This clonotype was counted ten times or more. Germline values: CDR1 MDHEN, CDR2 SYDVKM. V shed 3 bases, J shed 2 bases, and the junction held 6 bases outside the gene matches. The CDR3 runs to 15 residues. The J gene is TRBJ2-7, the V gene TRBV28, with 8 bases aligning to TRBD1. This TCR was recovered from a man under 40 who received the YFV17D yellow fever vaccine. This specimen consisted of PBMCs, either bulk or a sorted T-cell subset (CD4+, CD8+, memory, or dextramer-sorted; not recorded which), obtained 15 days after the yellow fever booster vaccination. DNA for the CDR3: TGTGCCAGCAGTTTGTGGACAGGGATCGCCTACGAGCAGTACTTC. As protein: CASSLWTGIAYEQYF.